The entry below describes one T cell receptor beta chain. These data originate in a study of blood T cell repertoires in COVID-19. Study overall: Some COVID-19 samples were acute and others convalescent; all came from the United States, Italy and Spain. The cDNA or gDNA used as material had been derived from T cells, B-cell-depleted T cells, or PBMCs.

Authors' methods: It was from reference gene primer amplification that nucleated cell counts were estimated. Clones were read by immunoSEQ multiplex PCR, and TCRdb kept only the in-frame ones, dropping some. V and J calls and clone size are as listed in that table; D and trimming were resolved from the DNA. The sample gives about 170,000 clones, approximately 85% of which show up once; 6% to 9% is in the top ten. V was clipped by 4 bases and J by 11 bases, with 20 bases between them. The germline V gene encodes CDR1 LNHDA and CDR2 SQIVND (reference sequence). This CDR3 is built from 14 residues. The source is a man in his forties who had recovered from COVID-19. Sequenced input: peripheral blood. The chain uses TRBV19 and TRBJ1-1, with TRBD1 as a possible D gene (6 bases). The CDR3 DNA reads as TGTGCCAGTAGTACACAGGGAAACCACGAGGTGGCTTTCTTT. It encodes CASSTQGNHEVAFF.